One sample yielded the 15 T cell receptor beta chains listed below, sequenced in a study of OX40 agonist ivuxolimab in advanced cancers. Generated by immunoSEQ multiplex PCR, the TCRdb table keeps only in-frame clones and is missing some. The sample includes fewer than 110,000 clones, approximately 89% seen only once; the top ten take about 1.2%. The specimen comprised CD4+ or CD8+ T cells sorted from blood, sampled in a trial of the OX40 agonist ivuxolimab. The receptors here all came from an adult with an advanced solid tumor such as melanoma, head and neck, liver or kidney cancer.

The chain carries TRBV2 and TRBJ2-7, with 9 bases matching TRBD2. The ends lost 5 bases at V and 6 bases at J; junction bases unmatched: 8. Germline V gene data show CDR1 as SNHLY and CDR2 as FYNNEI. CDR3 length: 14 residues. The DNA of the CDR3 is TGTGCCAGCAGTTCGATAGCGGGAGAGGTCGAGCAGTACTTC. Translation: CASSSIAGEVEQYF.

In its sample, this clone was seen once. V and J are TRBV10-3 and TRBJ1-1; possibly TRBD1 for D (5 bases). V dropped 5 bases and J dropped 3 bases, with 16 bases sitting between them. CDR1 is ENHRY, CDR2 SYGVKD, per germline. The CDR3 has 15 residues. The CDR3 DNA follows: TGTGCCATCAGTACCTCCTTGACGGGGGACACTGAAGCTTTCTTT. Protein: CAISTSLTGDTEAFF.

V is TRBV7-2 and J is TRBJ2-1, with 9 bases identical to TRBD2. This CDR3 is built from 15 residues. V lost 5 bases to trimming and J lost 9 bases; unmatched junction nucleotides: 11. Germline V gene lookup returns CDR1 SGHTA and CDR2 FQGNSA. The CDR3 DNA follows: TGTGCCAGCAGCCCTAGGGCGGGAGGGCCTGGTGAGCAGTTCTTC. Amino acids: CASSPRAGGPGEQFF.

This clone was recorded once. The V call is TRBV4-3, the J call TRBJ2-5; maybe TRBD1 (6 bases). CDR3 length equals 15 residues. CDR1 is LGHNA and CDR2 is YSLEER in the germline V gene. The V and J ends lost 0 bases and 2 bases respectively, with 10 bases between them. The CDR3 region has the DNA TGCGCCAGCAGCCAAGATTGGCAGGGGCAAGAGACCCAGTACTTC. Translation: CASSQDWQGQETQYF.

The rearrangement joins TRBV6-1 to TRBJ2-1; D gene uncertain. Per germline, CDR1 MNHNS and CDR2 SASEGT. This CDR3 is 11 amino acids long. V was pared by 4 bases and J by 9 bases, with 7 bases between. The CDR3 loop reads CASSGQIEQFF. The CDR3 DNA is TGTGCCAGCAGTGGGCAGATTGAGCAGTTCTTC.

The V gene is TRBV7-3, the J gene TRBJ2-1; 9 bases line up with TRBD1. V was pared by 1 base and J by 8 bases, with 9 bases of the junction left unmatched. The CDR3 is 16 amino acids. Per the germline V gene, CDR1 is SGHTA and CDR2 is FQGTGA. The CDR3 here is CASSLISGQGFDEQFF. The CDR3 DNA sequence: TGTGCCAGCAGCTTAATTTCCGGACAGGGGTTCGATGAGCAGTTCTTC.

This clone was recorded once. This chain connects TRBV19 to TRBJ2-5; a weak D match, TRBD2 (6 bases). The germline V gene encodes CDR1 LNHDA and CDR2 SQIVND (reference sequence). The CDR3 contains 14 residues. The V end was cut by 3 bases, the J end by 4 bases, with 12 bases between. The CDR3 coding sequence is TGTGCCAGTAGTATGTCGTGGAGGGGAGAGACCCAGTACTTC. Encoded protein: CASSMSWRGETQYF.

The chain couples TRBV4-2 to TRBJ2-5; TRBD1 aligns across 7 bases. The J call may be in error: the DNA end matches TRBJ2-7 better. Germline values: CDR1 LGHNA, CDR2 YNFKEQ. The CDR3 spans 17 residues. CDR3 coding DNA: TGTGCCAGCAGCCGCTATACGGTCGGGACAGAACCTTACGAGCAGTACTTC. Protein sequence: CASSRYTVGTEPYEQYF.

The chain combines TRBV28 with TRBJ1-2; D unresolved. From germline, CDR1 is MDHEN and CDR2 SYDVKM. This CDR3 is built from 14 residues. V was trimmed by 3 bases and J by 2 bases, leaving 10 bases between them. CDR3 region: CASSFMGFNYGYTF. The CDR3 DNA sequence: TGTGCCAGCAGTTTTATGGGTTTCAACTATGGCTACACCTTC.

The genes are TRBV28 and TRBJ2-3; 7 bases are shared with TRBD1. CDR1 and CDR2 (germline): MDHEN, SYDVKM. CDR3 size: 15 residues. The V gene end was trimmed by 6 bases and the J gene end by 3 bases; junction bases not matched to a gene: 9. The CDR3 is CASSYDRERTDTQYF. Written as DNA, the CDR3 is TGTGCCAGCAGCTACGACAGGGAGAGGACAGATACGCAGTATTTT.

V gene TRBV14 combines with J gene TRBJ2-5; TRBD2 matches at 8 bases. Germline CDR1 SGHDN, CDR2 FVKESK. With V trimmed by 1 base and J by 2 bases, 12 bases remained unmatched. The CDR3 runs 18 residues. CDR3 DNA sequence: TGTGCCAGCAGCCAAGCGGGGAGCGGGAGTCCCCTACAAGAGACCCAGTACTTC. Protein: CASSQAGSGSPLQETQYF.

CDR3 nucleotide sequence: TGTGCCAGCACCCCAGAGGTCCTACAGGACTACGAGCAGTACTTC. Translation gives CASTPEVLQDYEQYF. The chain links TRBV2 to TRBJ2-7; maybe TRBD1 (5 bases). Germline V gene sequence: CDR1 SNHLY, CDR2 FYNNEI. This CDR3 has 15 residues. V dropped 7 bases and J dropped 3 bases, with 19 bases sitting between them.

J is TRBJ1-6 and V is TRBV6-5, with D uncertain. The CDR3 consists of 13 residues. The germline V and J ends were trimmed by 0 bases and 10 bases, with 7 bases remaining between them. From germline, CDR1 is MNHEY and CDR2 SVGAGI. Here the CDR3 reads CASSYSRESPLHF. CDR3 DNA sequence: TGTGCCAGCAGTTACTCGAGAGAATCACCCCTCCACTTT.

The V call is TRBV30, the J call TRBJ1-4; D remains unclear. Looked up from germline, CDR1 is GTSNPN and CDR2 is SVGIG (reference sequence). Trimming removed 2 bases from V and 5 bases from J, with 12 bases in between. The length of the CDR3 is 14 residues. Here the CDR3 reads CAWSKRWGNEKLFF. CDR3 DNA: TGTGCCTGGAGTAAACGCTGGGGAAATGAAAAACTGTTTTTT.

CDR3 protein: CASSGPSGAHTDTQYF. The CDR3 DNA reads TGTGCCAGCAGCGGACCTAGCGGGGCTCACACAGATACGCAGTATTTT. The gene calls are TRBV9 and TRBJ2-3, with 9 bases that match TRBD2. The CDR3 has 16 residues. From germline, CDR1 is SGDLS and CDR2 YYNGEE. V gave up 3 bases and J gave up 2 bases; unmatched junction bases: 7.